The 26 T cell receptor beta chains presented below share a single source sample, sequenced in a study of T cell responses to AZD1222 COVID-19 vaccine. Measured with immunoSEQ multiplex PCR; TCRdb has only the in-frame clones, and not every one. The table lists under 120,000 clones, around 94% of them singletons. The sample was peripheral blood, taken on day 0 of AZD1222 vaccination. Every receptor here comes from an adult in good health.

The chain couples TRBV19 to TRBJ2-7; 7 positions agree with TRBD2. V shed 6 bases and J 2 bases; nucleotides not matched to a gene: 7. The CDR3 covers 14 residues. Germline V lookup: CDR1 LNHDA, CDR2 SQIVND (reference sequence). The CDR3 region is CASSERSGTYEQYF. CDR3 sequence (DNA): TGTGCCAGTAGCGAAAGAAGCGGGACCTACGAGCAGTACTTC.

The rearrangement joins TRBV7-9 to TRBJ2-2; D gene unclear. The V end lost 5 bases, the J end lost 0 bases, and 13 bases lay between the germline ends. Germline CDR1 and CDR2: SEHNR and FQNEAQ (reference sequence). The CDR3 is 16 amino acids. CDR3 protein: CASSRNNWANTGELFF. In DNA, the CDR3 is TGTGCCAGCAGCCGAAATAATTGGGCGAACACCGGGGAGCTGTTTTTT.

The chain uses TRBV27 and TRBJ1-1; 8 nucleotides agree with TRBD1. The CDR3 is made up of 15 amino acids. Germline V gene sequence: CDR1 MNHEY, CDR2 SMNVEV (reference sequence). J lost 1 base, V lost 6 bases, and 7 bases had no gene match. Written as DNA, the CDR3 is TGTGCCAGCAGGCTGGACAGGGCTCCGAACACTGAAGCTTTCTTT. It yields the protein CASRLDRAPNTEAFF.

The chain carries TRBV6-2 or TRBV6-3 and TRBJ2-7; TRBD1 matches 8 bases. With 0 bases clipped from V and 0 bases from J, the junction kept 7 bases outside the gene matches. Germline lookup yields CDR1 MNHEY and CDR2 SVGEGT. The CDR3 spans 17 residues. The CDR3 sequence: CASSYSQGAYHSYEQYF. The CDR3 DNA reads TGTGCCAGCAGTTACTCCCAGGGGGCTTATCACTCCTACGAGCAGTACTTC.

The CDR3 is CASSQDRGSNQPQHF. The DNA for the CDR3 is TGTGCCAGCAGCCAAGACAGGGGAAGTAATCAGCCCCAGCATTTT. This sequence joins TRBV3-1 (or the pseudogene TRBV3-2) and TRBJ1-5; D is perhaps TRBD1 (6 bases). The V end was cut by 0 bases, the J end by 4 bases, with 10 bases between. The CDR3 runs 15 residues. The germline V gene has CDR1 LGHDT and CDR2 YNNKEL (reference sequence).

The CDR3 loop is CASSRRGDFNQPQHF. CDR3 bases: TGTGCCAGCAGCCGAAGGGGGGACTTCAATCAGCCCCAGCATTTT. This chain links TRBV28 with TRBJ1-5, with D perhaps matching TRBD1 (6 bases). CDR3 length: 15 residues. Germline V CDR1 and CDR2: MDHEN, SYDVKM. V lost 6 bases to trimming and J lost 3 bases, with 15 bases between them.

The rearrangement uses TRBV5-4 and TRBJ1-4; D call uncertain. There are 14 residues in the CDR3. Germline lookup yields CDR1 SGHNT and CDR2 YYREEE (reference sequence). V lost 4 bases and J 8 bases, leaving 15 bases between the germline ends. CDR3 DNA sequence: TGTGCCAGCAGCACAAGCGGTCTTGGAGAAAAACTGTTTTTT. Amino acids: CASSTSGLGEKLFF. Based on the CDR3 plus reference TRBV5-4 and TRBJ1-4, the full variable domain is ETGVTQSPTHLIKTRGQQVTLRCSSQSGHNTVSWYQQALGQGPQFIFQYYREEENGRGNFPPRFSGLQFPNYSSELNVNALELDDSALYLCASSTSGLGEKLFFGSGTQLSVL.

This clone came up a few times. The chain has TRBV6-4 and TRBJ2-4, with D maybe TRBD2 (5 bases). Germline lookup yields CDR1 MRHNA and CDR2 SNTAGT. The CDR3 has 13 residues. The V gene lost 2 bases and the J gene lost 8 bases, with 10 bases spanning the gap. The CDR3 loop reads CASSDGPEDIQYF. The CDR3 region has the DNA TGTGCCAGCAGTGACGGACCGGAGGACATTCAGTACTTC.

This chain links TRBV28 with TRBJ1-1, with 8 positions matching TRBD1. This CDR3 has 13 amino acids. V was clipped by 8 bases and J by 6 bases; unmatched bases: 8. The germline CDR1 and CDR2 sequences are MDHEN and SYDVKM. CDR3 in DNA: TGTGCCAGCGCCAACAGGGGGGTCGCTGAAGCTTTCTTT. Residues: CASANRGVAEAFF. Using reference TRBV28 and TRBJ1-1 for the parts outside the CDR3, the full variable domain is DVKVTQSSRYLVKRTGEKVFLECVQDMDHENMFWYRQDPGLGLRLIYFSYDVKMKEKGDIPEGYSVSREKKERFSLILESASTNQTSMYLCASANRGVAEAFFGQGTRLTVV.

V gene TRBV2 combines with J gene TRBJ1-2, with 10 bases aligning to TRBD1. The J segment lost 7 bases and the V segment lost 1 base, leaving 9 bases of the junction unmatched. Germline V lookup: CDR1 SNHLY, CDR2 FYNNEI. The CDR3 sequence is 16 residues long. The CDR3 sequence: CASSEGRPGQGFGYTF. In DNA, the CDR3 is TGTGCCAGCAGTGAAGGACGCCCGGGACAGGGGTTTGGCTACACCTTC.

V usage is TRBV6-2 or TRBV6-3 and J usage is TRBJ2-5; 7 bases map to TRBD2. V lost 2 bases to trimming and J lost 1 base; unmatched junction nucleotides: 1. The germline CDR1 and CDR2 sequences are MNHEY and SVGEGT. This CDR3 is 14 amino acids long. This chain's CDR3 is CASSYSGAQETQYF. The CDR3 coding sequence is TGTGCCAGCAGTTACAGCGGGGCCCAAGAGACCCAGTACTTC.

The V call is TRBV10-2, the J call TRBJ2-2; 13 positions agree with TRBD2. The CDR3 is 17 residues long. Germline CDR1 and CDR2: WSHSY and SAAADI. V shed 6 bases and J 2 bases; nucleotides not matched to a gene: 6. Here the CDR3 DNA reads TGCGCCAGCAGGCCAACTAGCGGGGGGGAAAACACCGGGGAGCTGTTTTTT. Amino acid sequence: CASRPTSGGENTGELFF.

The gene calls are TRBV5-6 and TRBJ1-2; D uncertain. V dropped 3 bases and J dropped 2 bases, with 5 bases sitting between them. CDR3 length equals 12 residues. CDR1 is SGHDT, CDR2 YYEEEE, per germline. CDR3 region: CASSYRNYGYTF. As DNA, the CDR3 is TGTGCCAGCAGCTATAGGAACTATGGCTACACCTTC.

This clone was observed a handful of times. The chain has TRBV6-4 and TRBJ2-1; TRBD1 matches 10 bases. Germline V gives CDR1 MRHNA, CDR2 SNTAGT. The V segment lost 5 bases and the J segment 8 bases; nucleotides outside the gene matches: 6. This CDR3 spans 14 amino acids. CDR3 bases: TGTGCCAGCAGTTCCGGACAGGGGGGGGATGAGCAGTTCTTC. It is translated as CASSSGQGGDEQFF.

CDR3 DNA sequence: TGTGCCACCAGTGATCGTCCTACAGGTCTCTCCTACGAGCAGTACTTC. It encodes CATSDRPTGLSYEQYF. This chain joins TRBV24-1 and TRBJ2-7; D perhaps matches TRBD1 (5 bases). V was shortened by 3 bases and J by 0 bases, with 14 bases between the two germline ends. Germline V gives CDR1 KGHDR, CDR2 SFDVKD. This CDR3 contains 16 residues.

The chain combines TRBV18 with TRBJ2-5; 12 bases match TRBD1. This CDR3 region has 15 residues. Per germline, CDR1 KGHSH and CDR2 LQKENI. V was clipped by 5 bases and J by 2 bases; unmatched bases: 3. CDR3: CASSTGQGAQETQYF. The CDR3 nucleotides read TGTGCCAGCTCAACGGGACAGGGGGCACAAGAGACCCAGTACTTC.

CDR3 amino acids: CASSANRQGMSDTF. CDR3 nucleotides: TGTGCCAGCAGCGCAAACAGGCAGGGTATGTCTGACACCTTC. The chain uses TRBV7-9 and TRBJ1-2; a possible D gene is TRBD1 (5 bases). CDR1 SEHNR and CDR2 FQNEAQ come from the germline V gene (reference sequence). This CDR3 contains 14 residues. Trimming took 5 bases from V and 12 from J, leaving 22 bases between them. The full variable domain, its missing parts supplied by reference TRBV7-9 and TRBJ1-2, is DTGVSQNPRHKITKRGQNVTFRCDPISEHNRLYWYRQTLGQGPEFLTYFQNEAQLEKSRLLSDRFSAERPKGSFSTLEIQRTEQGDSAMYLCASSANRQGMSDTFGSGTRLTVV.

The genes are TRBV6-5 and TRBJ2-2; D is unresolved. The ends were cut back, 6 bases at V and 6 bases at J, with 5 bases in the middle. This CDR3 spans 11 amino acids. In germline, CDR1 is MNHEY, CDR2 SVGAGI. DNA for the CDR3: TGTGCCAGCAGCGTTCCCGGGGAGCTGTTTTTT. This sequence encodes CASSVPGELFF.

V is TRBV5-1 and J is TRBJ2-5, with 11 bases lining up with TRBD2. Germline V CDR1 and CDR2: SGHRS, YFSETQ. With 0 bases clipped from V and 1 base from J, the junction kept 2 bases outside the gene matches. The CDR3 loop spans 16 amino acids. The CDR3 region has the DNA TGCGCCAGCAGCTTGGCTAGCGGGGGGCTCCAAGAGACCCAGTACTTC. Translated, it gives CASSLASGGLQETQYF.

J is TRBJ2-1 and V is TRBV19; 7 bases match TRBD2. V lost 7 bases, J lost 0 bases, and 6 bases stayed unmatched. CDR1 is LNHDA and CDR2 is SQIVND in the germline V gene (reference sequence). This CDR3 has 15 residues. The CDR3 DNA reads TGTGCCAGTAAGGGAGGGATCAGCTCCTACAATGAGCAGTTCTTC. Protein product: CASKGGISSYNEQFF.

The chain recombines TRBV29-1 with TRBJ2-6; no definite D call. Trimming took off 3 bases at V and 4 bases at J, with 7 bases between the two ends. From germline, CDR1 is SQVTM and CDR2 ANQGSEA. The CDR3 runs 13 residues. The CDR3 loop reads CSVEGSGANVLTF. The CDR3, as DNA: TGCAGCGTTGAGGGTAGCGGGGCCAACGTCCTGACTTTC. The complete variable domain, with remaining parts taken from reference TRBV29-1 and TRBJ2-6, reads SAVISQKPSRDICQRGTSLTIQCQVDSQVTMMFWYRQQPGQSLTLIATANQGSEATYESGFVIDKFPISRPNLTFSTLTVSNMSPEDSSIYLCSVEGSGANVLTFGAGSRLTVL.

The chain uses TRBV2 and TRBJ1-3; D not certain. CDR3 size: 15 residues. Germline V CDR1 and CDR2: SNHLY, FYNNEI. V was shortened by 1 base and J by 0 bases, with 7 bases between the two germline ends. CDR3 amino acids: CASSEGLFSGNTIYF. CDR3 coding DNA: TGTGCCAGCAGTGAAGGGTTGTTCTCTGGAAACACCATATATTTT.

The rearrangement uses TRBV24-1 and TRBJ1-2, with 9 nucleotides matching TRBD1. J was trimmed by 5 bases and V by 9 bases; bases with no gene match: 6. Germline CDR1 and CDR2: KGHDR and SFDVKD. The CDR3 has 13 amino acids. DNA of the CDR3: TGTGCCACCGCTCCGACAGGGGGTTATGGCTACACCTTC. This codes for CATAPTGGYGYTF.

The chain combines TRBV7-9 with TRBJ1-1, with D perhaps TRBD1 (5 bases). This CDR3 contains 16 residues. Germline V lookup: CDR1 SEHNR, CDR2 FQNEAQ (reference sequence). The V and J ends lost 5 bases and 3 bases respectively, with 19 bases between them. CDR3 protein: CASSDPYSPRDTEAFF. CDR3 in DNA: TGTGCCAGCAGCGACCCTTACAGTCCCAGGGACACTGAAGCTTTCTTT.

This chain connects TRBV6-5 to TRBJ1-2; D gene uncertain. CDR1 and CDR2 from the germline V gene are MNHEY and SVGAGI. V was shortened by 7 bases and J by 4 bases, with 7 bases between the two germline ends. The CDR3 totals 11 residues. Here the CDR3 DNA reads TGTGCCAGCACGGTAGGCTATGGCTACACCTTC. Translated: CASTVGYGYTF.

The CDR3 region has the DNA TGTGCCAGCACCCCCAAGTGGACAGCCCAGTTGAACACTGAAGCTTTCTTT. Translating gives CASTPKWTAQLNTEAFF. J is TRBJ1-1 and V is TRBV9; tentatively, D is TRBD1 (6 bases). With 6 bases removed from V and 0 bases from J, the gap between germline ends came to 21 bases. This CDR3 comprises 17 residues. Germline values: CDR1 SGDLS, CDR2 YYNGEE.